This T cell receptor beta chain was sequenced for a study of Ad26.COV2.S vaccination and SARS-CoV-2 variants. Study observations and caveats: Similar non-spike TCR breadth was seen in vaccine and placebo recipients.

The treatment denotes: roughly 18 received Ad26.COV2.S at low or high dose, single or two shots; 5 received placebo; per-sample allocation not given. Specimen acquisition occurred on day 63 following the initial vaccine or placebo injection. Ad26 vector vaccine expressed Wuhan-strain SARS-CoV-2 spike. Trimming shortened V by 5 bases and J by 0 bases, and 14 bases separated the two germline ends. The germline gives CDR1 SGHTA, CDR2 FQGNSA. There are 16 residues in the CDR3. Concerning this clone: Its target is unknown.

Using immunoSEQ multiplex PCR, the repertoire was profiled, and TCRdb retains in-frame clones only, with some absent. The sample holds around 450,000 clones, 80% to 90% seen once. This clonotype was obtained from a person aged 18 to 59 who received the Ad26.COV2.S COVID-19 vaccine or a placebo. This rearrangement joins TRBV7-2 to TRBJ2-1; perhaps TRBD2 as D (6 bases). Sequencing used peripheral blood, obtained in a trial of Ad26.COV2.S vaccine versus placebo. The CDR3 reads CASSRSGYSSYNEQFF. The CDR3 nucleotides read TGTGCCAGCAGCCGCAGCGGGTATAGCTCCTACAATGAGCAGTTCTTC.